This T cell receptor beta chain was sequenced during a study of blood T cell repertoires in COVID-19. Study background: PBMCs, B-cell-depleted T cells, or T cells provided the cDNA or gDNA that made up the material.

Assay: immunoSEQ multiplex PCR; the TCRdb copy retains only in-frame clones and omits some. The sample yields hundreds of thousands of clones, 75% to 85% seen once. The CDR3 length is 14 residues. V shed 7 bases and J 6 bases; nucleotides not matched to a gene: 6. In germline, CDR1 is SGHTA, CDR2 FQGTGA. This sequence was found in a woman between 40 and 55 years old with acute COVID-19. The chain employs TRBV7-3 and TRBJ2-2; 9 bases match TRBD1. Material for sequencing was PBMCs or T cells enriched from blood (not recorded which). CDR3 in DNA: TGTGCCAGCACCCTGACAGGGGGGGCCGGGGAGCTGTTTTTT. Translation: CASTLTGGAGELFF.